This T cell receptor (beta chain) was observed in a study of T cell repertoires in cytomegalovirus infection. Across the study: Indications of both CMV infection and matching HLA type were provided by public TCR beta signatures.

The germline V gene has CDR1 LGHDT and CDR2 YNNKEL (reference sequence). With 10 bases removed from V and 1 base from J, the gap between germline ends came to 19 bases. This CDR3 is built from 15 residues. TCRdb passed the reads through MiXCR, listing each CDR3 protein once. The repertoire holds 160,000 or so distinct CDR3 sequences, around 22% seen once, with approximately 11% in the top ten. The clonotype was recovered from a human donor in good health (CMV status not recorded). Some clones in this sample may be carry-over from other donors' samples. The chain is built from TRBV3-1 and TRBJ2-5; D is uncertain. Sequenced: PBMCs. CDR3: CAISRQGLVQETQYF. CDR3 nucleotides: TGTGCCATCTCCCGACAAGGCCTAGTCCAAGAGACCCAGTACTTC.